Below are 2 T cell receptor beta chains sequenced from a single sample in a study of blood T cell repertoires in COVID-19. Measured with immunoSEQ multiplex PCR; TCRdb has only the in-frame clones, and not every one. Of about 140,000 clones in the sample, approximately 84% are singletons; the top ten hold around 3.7%. Sequences were obtained from PBMCs or T cells enriched from blood (not recorded which). These receptors were collected from a woman aged 45-65 years with acute COVID-19.

The gene calls are TRBV14 and TRBJ2-3, with TRBD2 matching over 9 bases. Trimming cost V 8 bases and J 0 bases; bases outside gene matches: 3. The CDR3 has 14 residues. CDR1 is SGHDN and CDR2 is FVKESK in the germline V gene. CDR3 nucleotide sequence: TGTGCCAGCGCTAGCGGGATTAGCACAGATACGCAGTATTTT. The encoded protein is CASASGISTDTQYF.

The chain uses TRBV7-9 and TRBJ1-1; 11 positions match TRBD1. Looked up from germline, CDR1 is SEHNR and CDR2 is FQNEAQ (reference sequence). The junction had 1 base not matched to a gene; V was cut back by 4 bases and J by 0 bases. This CDR3 is 15 amino acids long. CDR3 bases: TGTGCCAGCAGCTCGGGACAGGGGGTGAACACTGAAGCTTTCTTT. Translating it yields CASSSGQGVNTEAFF.